This T cell receptor beta chain was sequenced in a study of blood T cell repertoires in COVID-19. Overall study context: Samples of COVID-19 (acute and convalescent) were obtained from the United States, Italy and Spain. Sources were T cells, B-cell-depleted T cells, or PBMCs; the material itself was cDNA or gDNA.

As handled by the study authors: Reference gene primer amplification gave estimated nucleated cell counts. The protocol was immunoSEQ multiplex PCR, while the TCRdb copy is restricted to in-frame clones and leaves out a portion. For V, J and clone size, that table is used; D and trimming come from the DNA. The data show approximately 260,000 clones, about 87% seen once. The CDR3 extends over 14 amino acids. The V end lost 8 bases, the J end lost 5 bases, and 18 bases lay between the germline ends. Per germline, CDR1 LNHDA and CDR2 SQIVND (reference sequence). V usage is TRBV19 and J usage is TRBJ1-1; D gene unclear. The clonotype comes from a human donor in a cohort sampled during active COVID-19. The sample was peripheral blood. The CDR3 DNA sequence: TGTGCCAGTGCTCCGGTGACGCCGGGGACTGAAGCTTTCTTT. Translation gives CASAPVTPGTEAFF.